Each of the 23 T cell receptor beta chains below was sequenced from the same sample in a study of spatial heterogeneity in lung cancer. One entry per CDR3 protein, called by TCRdb with MiXCR from the 5' RACE reads. Here the sample spans some 13,000 distinct CDR3 sequences, 3.8% being singletons. Noted time point: sample taken at primary tumor resection. Material: PBMCs, obtained at surgery. The receptors shown here come from a male donor with early-stage non-small cell lung cancer.

This clonotype was counted at least ten times. J is TRBJ2-2 and V is TRBV11-1; D is possibly TRBD1 (6 bases). Germline CDR1 is SGHAT and CDR2 is FQDESV (reference sequence). CDR3 size: 14 residues. Between the trimmed V and J ends, which lost 5 bases and 2 bases, there was a span of 9 bases. The CDR3 here is CASSRTDNTGELFF. The CDR3 DNA follows: TGTGCCAGCAGCCGGACAGATAACACCGGGGAGCTGTTTTTT.

Many counts were recorded for this clonotype. The chain is built from TRBV7-2 and TRBJ2-5, with TRBD2 identical over 11 bases. CDR1 and CDR2 from the germline V gene are SGHTA and FQGNSA. J gave up 7 bases and V 0 bases, and 13 bases lay outside the gene matches. This CDR3 has 18 residues. The chain's CDR3 is CASSLAVGTSGLVGTQYF. The CDR3 nucleotides are TGTGCCAGCAGCTTAGCGGTAGGGACTAGCGGTCTCGTGGGGACCCAGTACTTC.

There are many counts of this clonotype. The V and J genes are TRBV5-1 and TRBJ2-1; 9 bases map to TRBD1. The ends lost 4 bases at V and 11 bases at J; junction bases unmatched: 7. The CDR3 spans 13 residues. Germline V gene lookup returns CDR1 SGHRS and CDR2 YFSETQ. CDR3 loop: CASSPQGTGKQFF. Here the CDR3 DNA reads TGCGCCAGCAGCCCGCAAGGGACAGGGAAGCAGTTCTTC.

This clonotype was detected ten times or more. This chain connects TRBV28 to TRBJ1-1; a weak D match, TRBD1 (6 bases). Germline V gene sequence: CDR1 MDHEN, CDR2 SYDVKM. The CDR3 has 13 amino acids. The germline V and J ends were trimmed by 4 bases and 4 bases, with 10 bases remaining between them. The CDR3 loop reads CASSSPDSTEAFF. DNA of the CDR3: TGTGCCAGCAGTTCCCCGGACAGCACTGAAGCTTTCTTT. Full variable domain (missing parts from reference TRBV28 and TRBJ1-1): DVKVTQSSRYLVKRTGEKVFLECVQDMDHENMFWYRQDPGLGLRLIYFSYDVKMKEKGDIPEGYSVSREKKERFSLILESASTNQTSMYLCASSSPDSTEAFFGQGTRLTVV.

This clonotype appeared many times. The rearrangement joins TRBV28 to TRBJ1-2, with 7 bases identical to TRBD1. Trimming cost V 5 bases and J 0 bases; bases outside gene matches: 6. Looked up from germline, CDR1 is MDHEN and CDR2 is SYDVKM. The CDR3 contains 15 residues. As DNA, the CDR3 is TGTGCCAGCAGTCGTAGCGGGACAGCTAACTATGGCTACACCTTC. Encoded protein: CASSRSGTANYGYTF.

The gene calls are TRBV12-3 or TRBV12-4 and TRBJ2-7, with a possible D match to TRBD2 (5 bases). The CDR3 sequence is 13 residues long. Trimming pared 5 bases from V and 8 bases from J, leaving 16 bases between. The CDR3 region has the DNA TGTGCCAGCAGTCCAGGACTGAATGTAAAGCAGTACTTC. Translating it yields CASSPGLNVKQYF.

The V call is TRBV28, the J call TRBJ2-2; 9 bases line up with TRBD2. The CDR3 contains 16 residues. V was pared by 8 bases and J by 0 bases, with 7 bases of the junction left unmatched. CDR1 and CDR2 from the germline V gene are MDHEN and SYDVKM. Here the CDR3 reads CASDPAGGANTGELFF. As DNA, the CDR3 is TGTGCCAGCGACCCGGCGGGGGGGGCGAACACCGGGGAGCTGTTTTTT.

The chain joins TRBV2 to TRBJ2-5; D call uncertain. V was trimmed by 7 bases and J by 5 bases, leaving 11 bases between them. CDR3 length equals 12 residues. Germline V gene data show CDR1 as SNHLY and CDR2 as FYNNEI. The CDR3 bases are TGTGCCAGCACAAGGTCGACGGAGACCCAGTACTTC. Encoded protein: CASTRSTETQYF.

This clonotype was seen a few times. The V call is TRBV6-1, the J call TRBJ2-1; 9 bases are shared with TRBD2. The V and J ends lost 2 bases and 5 bases, in that order; junction bases with no gene match: 7. From germline, CDR1 is MNHNS and CDR2 SASEGT. CDR3 length: 16 residues. The CDR3 sequence is CASSEWGTSWNNEQFF. The CDR3 nucleotides are TGTGCCAGCAGTGAATGGGGGACTAGCTGGAACAATGAGCAGTTCTTC.

This clonotype was seen ten or more times. This chain uses TRBV5-1 with TRBJ2-5, with D uncertain. This CDR3 comprises 14 residues. Trimming removed 1 base from V and 4 bases from J, with 11 bases in between. From germline, CDR1 is SGHRS and CDR2 YFSETQ. Written as DNA, the CDR3 is TGCGCCAGCAGCTTGTTCTCAGGTGGAGAGACCCAGTACTTC. This encodes CASSLFSGGETQYF.

This clonotype was detected many times. The chain couples TRBV28 to TRBJ1-6, with D unresolved. Germline CDR1 MDHEN, CDR2 SYDVKM. The CDR3 length is 14 residues. Deletions cut 4 bases from V and 6 bases from J, with 10 bases between. The CDR3 sequence is CASSWEGFNSPLHF. The CDR3 nucleotides are TGTGCCAGCAGTTGGGAAGGGTTTAATTCACCCCTCCACTTT. Full variable domain (missing parts from reference TRBV28 and TRBJ1-6): DVKVTQSSRYLVKRTGEKVFLECVQDMDHENMFWYRQDPGLGLRLIYFSYDVKMKEKGDIPEGYSVSREKKERFSLILESASTNQTSMYLCASSWEGFNSPLHFGNGTRLTVT.

This clonotype was observed a few times. The chain is built from TRBV15 and TRBJ2-7, with 9 bases lining up with TRBD2. V trimming: 0 bases; J trimming: 3 bases; junction bases outside the gene matches: 3. The CDR3 length is 15 residues. Germline V gene sequence: CDR1 LNHNV, CDR2 YYDKDF (reference sequence). The CDR3 DNA is TGTGCCACCAGCAGAGAGGCGGGAGGGATCTACGAGCAGTACTTC. Its translation: CATSREAGGIYEQYF.

This clonotype was detected only a few times. V usage is TRBV7-2 and J usage is TRBJ2-2, with TRBD1 matching over 7 bases. The CDR3 spans 15 residues. Looked up from germline, CDR1 is SGHTA and CDR2 is FQGNSA. The trim removed 5 bases at V and 2 bases at J, leaving 5 bases unmatched. The CDR3, as DNA: TGTGCCAGCAGCCTCAGGGGGAGTAACACCGGGGAGCTGTTTTTT. Amino acid sequence: CASSLRGSNTGELFF.

This clonotype was seen ten or more times. The V call is TRBV3-1, the J call TRBJ2-7, with 14 bases aligning to TRBD2. Looked up from germline, CDR1 is LGHDT and CDR2 is YNNKEL (reference sequence). This CDR3 spans 17 amino acids. V was pared by 3 bases and J by 0 bases, with 4 bases of the junction left unmatched. DNA for the CDR3: TGTGCCAGCAGCCATTATGGGACTAGCGGGAGCTCCTACGAGCAGTACTTC. It translates to CASSHYGTSGSSYEQYF.

This clonotype has a count of ten or more. The rearrangement joins TRBV15 to TRBJ2-4, with D tentatively TRBD2 (6 bases). The CDR3 runs to 15 residues. CDR1 and CDR2 from the germline V gene are LNHNV and YYDKDF (reference sequence). With 0 bases removed from V and 2 bases from J, the gap between germline ends came to 8 bases. The CDR3 loop reads CATSRDLATKNIQYF. The DNA for the CDR3 is TGTGCCACCAGCAGAGATCTAGCGACCAAAAACATTCAGTACTTC.

By its share, this clonotype is medium-sized. The chain recombines TRBV20-1 with TRBJ2-7; 8 nucleotides align to TRBD2. CDR1 and CDR2 from the germline V gene are DFQATT and SNEGSKA (reference sequence). The V and J ends lost 5 bases and 2 bases, in that order; junction bases with no gene match: 8. The CDR3 totals 14 residues. The chain's CDR3 is CSAPTSGVTYEQYF. CDR3 bases: TGCAGTGCTCCCACTAGCGGCGTCACCTACGAGCAGTACTTC.

The sample holds a few counts of this clonotype. The chain uses TRBV6-5 and TRBJ2-5, with D maybe TRBD1 (6 bases). Germline loops: CDR1 MNHEY, CDR2 SVGAGI. Trimming left V 8 bases short and J 2 bases short, with 18 bases between. This CDR3 contains 15 residues. The CDR3 spells CASGRGGGDQETQYF. CDR3 sequence (DNA): TGTGCCAGCGGTCGTGGGGGCGGAGATCAAGAGACCCAGTACTTC.

This clonotype came up many times. V gene TRBV27 combines with J gene TRBJ2-1; TRBD2 aligns across 13 bases. V lost 3 bases, J lost 8 bases, and 7 bases stayed unmatched. Germline V gives CDR1 MNHEY, CDR2 SMNVEV (reference sequence). This CDR3 comprises 16 residues. In DNA form, the CDR3 reads TGTGCCAGCAGTTTCCTAACTAGCGGGAGGGGGGATGAGCAGTTCTTC. Translating it yields CASSFLTSGRGDEQFF.

At least ten counts were recorded for this clonotype. The J gene is TRBJ2-3, the V gene TRBV28; D is undetermined. The CDR3 contains 13 residues. Germline V gene sequence: CDR1 MDHEN, CDR2 SYDVKM. Between the trimmed V and J ends, which lost 7 bases and 0 bases, there was a span of 8 bases. The CDR3 nucleotides are TGTGCCAGCAACCCCGACAGCACAGATACGCAGTATTTT. Translating it yields CASNPDSTDTQYF.

This clonotype was detected only a few times. The chain carries TRBV6-6 and TRBJ1-3; D is unclear. The length of the CDR3 is 16 residues. CDR1 is MNHNY and CDR2 is SVGAGI in the germline V gene (reference sequence). The V end was cut by 6 bases, the J end by 4 bases, with 19 bases between. For the CDR3, the DNA is TGTGCCAGCAGCACAACCGGGGAGGGAAGAGGAAACACCATATATTTT. It specifies CASSTTGEGRGNTIYF.

This clonotype was counted ten times or more. This chain uses TRBV28 with TRBJ2-4; D gene uncertain. CDR1 and CDR2 from the germline V gene are MDHEN and SYDVKM. Deletions cut 2 bases from V and 0 bases from J, with 2 bases between. This CDR3 comprises 13 residues. CDR3 DNA: TGTGCCAGCAGTTTACTAGCCAAAAACATTCAGTACTTC. Translated: CASSLLAKNIQYF.

The chain combines TRBV5-1 with TRBJ2-7; 9 bases line up with TRBD2. CDR1 and CDR2 from the germline V gene are SGHRS and YFSETQ. The CDR3 length is 15 residues. V was pared by 0 bases and J by 3 bases, with 4 bases of the junction left unmatched. The CDR3 DNA reads TGCGCCAGCAGCTTGGGGACTAGCGTATACTACGAGCAGTACTTC. It is translated as CASSLGTSVYYEQYF.

The rearrangement uses TRBV20-1 and TRBJ2-1; D gene unclear. CDR1 and CDR2 from the germline V gene are DFQATT and SNEGSKA (reference sequence). Trimming shortened V by 7 bases and J by 2 bases, and 9 bases separated the two germline ends. The CDR3 has 12 amino acids. As DNA, the CDR3 is TGCAGTGGGGATGGTCCCTACAATGAGCAGTTCTTC. It yields the protein CSGDGPYNEQFF.